The T cell receptor beta chain described here comes from a study of blood T cell repertoires in COVID-19. V lost 3 bases, J lost 4 bases, and 2 bases stayed unmatched. The germline gives CDR1 GTSNPN, CDR2 SVGIG (reference sequence). The CDR3 runs 13 residues. Original analysis: Counts of nucleated cells, estimated from reference gene primer amplification, were obtained. Assay used: immunoSEQ multiplex PCR; TCRdb lists only in-frame clones, some missing. The D gene and trimming were derived from the DNA, and the V and J assignments and clone size from that table. The data contain about 170,000 clones, 75% to 90% of them seen just once; the ten biggest clones take up roughly 2.9%. This clone was detected only once.

This clonotype was obtained from a woman aged 60-70 years with acute or convalescent COVID-19. The material sequenced was peripheral blood. V is TRBV30 and J is TRBJ2-1; 8 bases agree with TRBD2. The CDR3 region is CAWRSGGYNEQFF. The CDR3 coding sequence is TGTGCCTGGAGGAGCGGGGGTTACAATGAGCAGTTCTTC. Drawing the rest from reference TRBV30 and TRBJ2-1, the complete variable domain is SQTIHQWPATLVQPVGSPLSLECTVEGTSNPNLYWYRQAAGRGLQLLFYSVGIGQISSEVPQNLSASRPQDRQFILSSKKLLLSDSGFYLCAWRSGGYNEQFFGPGTRLTVL.